The sequence of this TCR beta chain was determined in a study of metastatic and nonmetastatic thyroid tumors. On the study more broadly: Peripheral blood and tumor or nodule samples from malignant and benign thyroid patients were compared. Study results and limitations: Patients with malignant thyroid tumors reportedly had significantly higher TCR beta diversity than those with benign nodules, in blood and tumor.

How the authors handled the data: The study's classifier, a distant-metastasis tool for papillary thyroid cancer, was built using CDR3 differences across clinicopathological groups. MiXCR reprocessed the PCR reads for TCRdb. The V and J calls, along with clone size, are taken from TCRdb and not from the paper's own processing. The data contain over 9,500 clones, about 32% of them singletons. Germline CDR1 reads SQVTM; CDR2 reads ANQGSEA. The V end was cut by 7 bases, the J end by 1 base, with 13 bases between. The CDR3 extends over 13 amino acids. This clone was detected ten times or more. Its antigen is currently unknown. Before thyroid surgery, none of the patients had received any treatment.

The sequencing input was tumor tissue. The V and J genes are TRBV29-1 and TRBJ1-1, with TRBD1 as a possible D gene (5 bases). This clonotype was sampled from a male donor with papillary thyroid cancer or a benign thyroid nodule (not recorded which). Some clones in this sample may be carry-over from other donors' samples. For the CDR3, the DNA is TGCAGCGACAGCACAGGCGAGAACACTGAAGCTTTCTTT. It is translated as CSDSTGENTEAFF.